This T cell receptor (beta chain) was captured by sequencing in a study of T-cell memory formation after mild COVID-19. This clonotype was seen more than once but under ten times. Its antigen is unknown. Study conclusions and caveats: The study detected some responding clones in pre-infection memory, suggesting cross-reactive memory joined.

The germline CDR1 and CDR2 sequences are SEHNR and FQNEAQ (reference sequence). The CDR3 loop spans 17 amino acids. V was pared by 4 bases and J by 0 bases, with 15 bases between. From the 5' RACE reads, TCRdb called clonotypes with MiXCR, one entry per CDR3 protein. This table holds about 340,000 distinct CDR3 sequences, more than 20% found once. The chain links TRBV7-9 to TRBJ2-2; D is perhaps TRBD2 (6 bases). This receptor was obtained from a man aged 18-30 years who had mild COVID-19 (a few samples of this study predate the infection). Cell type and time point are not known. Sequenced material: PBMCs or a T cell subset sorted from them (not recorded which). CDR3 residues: CASSSRRGRANTGELFF. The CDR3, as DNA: TGTGCCAGCAGCTCCCGGCGGGGCAGGGCGAACACCGGGGAGCTGTTTTTT.